The subject of this entry is one T cell receptor (beta chain). What this receptor recognizes is not known. Within one base of it there is no much larger clone, and no base qualities were kept. High-throughput TCR beta sequencing profiled peripheral blood CD8+ and CD4+ T cells from healthy donors, Susac syndrome patients and multiple sclerosis patients. The Susac syndrome patients fulfilled recently defined diagnostic criteria for either definite or probable disease. Bulk CD8+ and CD4+ T cells were purified by magnetic negative isolation, while CD8+ TEMRA cells were enriched using FACS. Blood was collected in EDTA tubes and processed within 24 hours, with PBMCs isolated through density gradient centrifugation. PBMCs intended for TCR sequencing were cryopreserved in liquid nitrogen and thawed later in a water bath at 37 degrees C. A purity of at least 90% was achieved for sorted or isolated CD4+, CD8+ and CD8+ TEMRA cells.

RNA was extracted using the RNeasy kit, and about 0.45 to 1 ug of the RNA was reverse transcribed with random hexamers. The immunoSEQ multiplex PCR assay, covering 54 Vbeta and 13 Jbeta segments, was used to amplify TCR beta CDR3 regions. PCR amplification bias was corrected by using a synthetic template baseline for primer optimization and computational correction. Turning to the authors' computational methods: Reads were assigned to V, D and J genes according to IMGT and analyzed in immunoSEQ Analyzer, with only productive sequences retained. Clonality was computed as one minus Shannon entropy normalized by log2 of the number of productive unique sequences. Public and private clones were assessed among the 100 most prevalent clones of each patient and control. A clone was defined as Susac-specific if it was absent from the healthy and MS cohorts, from roughly 1,000 published viral clones and from other ImmuneACCESS disease sequences. TCRdb handled the public reads itself, with Q25 trimming in fastp and clone calling in MiXCR, and kept productive beta chains. Records with the same CDR3 protein are collapsed into one entry carrying the most frequent genes and DNA. The V and J calls and clone size come from TCRdb's table, not from the authors' own analysis. Here the sample has approximately 50,000 distinct CDR3 sequences; 85% to 95% occur a single time. Less than 0.8% of the sample rests with the top ten.

These data come from a study of CD8 T cells in Susac syndrome (dated by TCRdb to between 2017 and 2020). Describing the broader study: Among the sequenced Susac syndrome patients, six had clinically active disease and about eight were in clinical remission. At the time of blood withdrawal, Susac syndrome patients were either therapy-naive, taking corticosteroids (with some also receiving IVIg), or on IVIg alone. The study used repertoire sequencing to test whether antigen drove CD8+ T cell activation and differentiation in Susac syndrome. Clonality of the CD8+ T cell repertoire was compared between around eleven healthy donors, about 14 Susac syndrome patients and 15 multiple sclerosis patients.

The investigation overall reported the following: In the total CD8+ and CD8+ TEMRA repertoires, about 16 and five Susac-specific public clones, respectively, were identified. The number of individuals in the TCR sequencing and HLA analysis was acknowledged as relatively small. Susac syndrome CD8+ repertoires showed clonal expansion, highest in CD8+ TEMRA cells and greater in clinically active than remitting patients.

The sequenced sample consisted of CD8+ T cells from PBMCs. This TCR was recovered from a human donor with Susac syndrome.

The DNA is as follows: TGTGCCAGCTCGGCTCCAAATGAAAAACTGTTTTTT. It translates as CASSAPNEKLFF. The chain is encoded by TRBV7-9 joined to TRBJ1-4; the D gene is unclear. The junction carries 9 bases between V and J, which are trimmed by 8 bases and 5 bases respectively. From cysteine to phenylalanine, the CDR3 is 12 amino acids long. Only the CDR3 DNA stays, 36 bases, in frame from base 1. The germline V gene (reference sequence) supplies CDR1 SEHNR and CDR2 FQNEAQ. Reference TRBV7-9 and TRBJ1-4 genes cover what lies past the CDR3, so the full variable domain is DTGVSQNPRHKITKRGQNVTFRCDPISEHNRLYWYRQTLGQGPEFLTYFQNEAQLEKSRLLSDRFSAERPKGSFSTLEIQRTEQGDSAMYLCASSAPNEKLFFGSGTQLSVL.